What follows describes a single TCR beta chain. In the study's own analysis: Quantification of nucleated cells was approximated via reference gene primer amplification. The protocol was immunoSEQ multiplex PCR, while the TCRdb copy is restricted to in-frame clones and leaves out a portion. V, J and clone size are those of that table, while D and trimming were read from the DNA. The sample yields about 87,000 clones, under 85% seen once. This entry is derived from a study of blood T cell repertoires in COVID-19. Study background: COVID-19 samples collected from the United States, Italy and Spain covered acute and convalescent phases. PBMCs, B-cell-depleted T cells, or T cells were the source of the cDNA or gDNA that made up the material.

The length of the CDR3 is 14 residues. V shed 4 bases and J shed 4 bases, with 13 bases lying between them. Germline-derived CDR1 and CDR2 are MNHEY and SVGAGI. The chain is built from TRBV6-5 and TRBJ1-2, with D possibly matching TRBD1 (5 bases). The TCR was taken from a woman in her 70s with acute or convalescent COVID-19. The sequencing sample was made of peripheral blood. The CDR3 nucleotides read TGTGCCAGCAGTTCTTTCCAGGGCGGCTATGGCTACACCTTC. Amino acids: CASSSFQGGYGYTF.